The subject of this entry is one TCR beta chain. The antigen is undetermined. CD45RO-negative, CCR7-selected cells formed the naive CD8 fraction, which excluded terminally differentiated effector memory CD45RA+ cells. Each sample came from a Caucasian adult donor living in Nashville, Tennessee. This sample was taken from a study of shared clonotypes between healthy human individuals. The germline V gene has CDR1 DFQATT and CDR2 SNEGSKA (reference sequence). V gave up 6 bases and J gave up 15 bases, with 18 bases separating them. The CDR3 covers 11 residues. Libraries were prepared by immunoSEQ multiplex PCR; TCRdb keeps only in-frame clonotypes and omits some of them. This table holds around 2,000,000 clones, 85% to 95% found once. Notes on the study in general: Sample collection involved blood only; tissue repertoires are likely different.

The chain combines TRBV20-1 with TRBJ2-1; the D is unclear. The TCR sequence derives from a man aged 18 to 35 in good health. Sequencing used naive CD8+ T cells sorted from blood. The CDR3 nucleotides read TGCAGTGCCCCGGGCCCTCCCCGGGCGTTCTTC. Protein: CSAPGPPRAFF.